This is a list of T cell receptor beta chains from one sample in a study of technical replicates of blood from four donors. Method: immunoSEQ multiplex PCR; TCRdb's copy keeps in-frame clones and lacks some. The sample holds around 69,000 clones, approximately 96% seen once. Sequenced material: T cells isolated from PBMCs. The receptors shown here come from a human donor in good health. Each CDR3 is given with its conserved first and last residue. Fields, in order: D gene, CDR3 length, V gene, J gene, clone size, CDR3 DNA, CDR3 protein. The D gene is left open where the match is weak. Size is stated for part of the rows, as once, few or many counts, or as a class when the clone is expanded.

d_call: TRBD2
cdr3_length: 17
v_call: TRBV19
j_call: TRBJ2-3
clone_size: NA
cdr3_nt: TGTGCCAGTAGTATTCGGCTAGCGGGAGTAGTGGGAGATACGCAGTATTTT
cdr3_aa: CASSIRLAGVVGDTQYF

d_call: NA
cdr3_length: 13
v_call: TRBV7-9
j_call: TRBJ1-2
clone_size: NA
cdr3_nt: TGTGCCAGCACTCAAGGACAGACCTATGGCTACACCTTC
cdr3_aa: CASTQGQTYGYTF

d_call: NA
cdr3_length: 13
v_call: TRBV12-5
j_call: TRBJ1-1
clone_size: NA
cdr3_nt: TGTGCTAGTGGCCCCCCCAGGGGCACTGAAGCTTTCTTT
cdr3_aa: CASGPPRGTEAFF

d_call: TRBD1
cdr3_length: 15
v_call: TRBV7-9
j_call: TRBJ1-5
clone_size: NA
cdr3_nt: TGTGCCAGCAGCGCCAATGGACAGGGAGGTCAGCCCCAGCATTTT
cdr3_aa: CASSANGQGGQPQHF

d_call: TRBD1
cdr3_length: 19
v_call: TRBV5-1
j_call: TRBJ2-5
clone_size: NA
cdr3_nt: TGCGCCAGCAGCTTGGAAACCGGGACAGGGCTCTCTGGTGAAGAGACCCAGTACTTC
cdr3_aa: CASSLETGTGLSGEETQYF

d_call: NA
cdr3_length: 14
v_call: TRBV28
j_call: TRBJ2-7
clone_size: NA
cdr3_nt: TGTGCCAGCAGTCCGCTATCTACAGGCTACGAGCAGTACTTC
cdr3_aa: CASSPLSTGYEQYF

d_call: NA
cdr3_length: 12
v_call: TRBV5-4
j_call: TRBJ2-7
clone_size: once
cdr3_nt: TGTGCCAGCAGCTTCTCAGGGTACGAGCAGTACTTC
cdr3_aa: CASSFSGYEQYF

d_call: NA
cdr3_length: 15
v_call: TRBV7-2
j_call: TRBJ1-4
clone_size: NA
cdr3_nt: TGTGCCAGCAGCTTAGGGCCAGGGTGGAATGAAAAACTGTTTTTT
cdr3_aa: CASSLGPGWNEKLFF

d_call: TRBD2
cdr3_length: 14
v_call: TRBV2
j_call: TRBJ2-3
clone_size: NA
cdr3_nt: TGTGCCAGCAGTGTAACTAGCGGGGGGGATACGCAGTATTTT
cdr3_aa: CASSVTSGGDTQYF

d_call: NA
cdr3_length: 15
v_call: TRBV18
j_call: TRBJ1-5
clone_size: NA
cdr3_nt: TGTGCCAGCTCACCGTTTGACTCAGGGAACCAGCCCCAGCATTTT
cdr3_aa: CASSPFDSGNQPQHF

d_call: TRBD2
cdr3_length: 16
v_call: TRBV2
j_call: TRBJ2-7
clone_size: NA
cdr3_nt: TGTGCCAGCAGTTCTAGCGGGAGAAGGAACTCCTACGAGCAGTACTTC
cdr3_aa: CASSSSGRRNSYEQYF

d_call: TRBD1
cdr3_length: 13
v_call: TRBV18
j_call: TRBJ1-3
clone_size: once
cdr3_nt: TGTGCCAGCTCACGGGACAGTGGGGGCACCATATATTTT
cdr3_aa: CASSRDSGGTIYF

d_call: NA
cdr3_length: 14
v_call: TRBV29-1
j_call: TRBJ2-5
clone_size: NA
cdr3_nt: TGCAGCGTTTCGTTCCCAGCAGGGCTAGAGACCCAGTACTTC
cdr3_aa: CSVSFPAGLETQYF

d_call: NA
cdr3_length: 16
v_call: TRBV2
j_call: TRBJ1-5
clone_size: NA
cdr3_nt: TGTGCCAGCAGTGATCTCAGTCTGGAGGGCAATCAGCCCCAGCATTTT
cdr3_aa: CASSDLSLEGNQPQHF

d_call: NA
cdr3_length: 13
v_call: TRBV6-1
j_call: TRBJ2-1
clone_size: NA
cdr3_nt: TGTGCCAGCAGGCAACCAGCCGACTATGAGCAGTTCTTC
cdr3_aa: CASRQPADYEQFF

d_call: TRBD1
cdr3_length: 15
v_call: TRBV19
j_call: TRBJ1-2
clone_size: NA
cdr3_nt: TGTGCCAGTAGTATAGATGGGGACAGTAACTATGGCTACACCTTC
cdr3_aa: CASSIDGDSNYGYTF

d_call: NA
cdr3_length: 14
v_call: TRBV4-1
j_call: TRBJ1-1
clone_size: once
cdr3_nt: TGCGCCAGCAGCTCACCGACAGGGAACACTGAAGCTTTCTTT
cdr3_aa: CASSSPTGNTEAFF

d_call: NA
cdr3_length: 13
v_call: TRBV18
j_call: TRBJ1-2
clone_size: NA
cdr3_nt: TGTGCCAGCTCCCACGGGGTAAACGGGGGCTACACCTTC
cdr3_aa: CASSHGVNGGYTF

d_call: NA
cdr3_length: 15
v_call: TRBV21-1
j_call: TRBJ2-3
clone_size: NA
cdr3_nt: TGTGCCAGCAGGCCATGGGACTTGTTCACAGATACGCAGTATTTT
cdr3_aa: CASRPWDLFTDTQYF

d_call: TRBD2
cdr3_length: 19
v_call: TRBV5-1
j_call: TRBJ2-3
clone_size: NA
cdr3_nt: TGCGCCAGCAGCCTGAATACCGGGACTAGCGGGGGGGCCAGAGATACGCAGTATTTT
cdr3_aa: CASSLNTGTSGGARDTQYF

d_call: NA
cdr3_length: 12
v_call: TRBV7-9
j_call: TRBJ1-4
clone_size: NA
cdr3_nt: TGTGCCAGCAGCGCGGGCCCCAGCGGGCTGTTTTTT
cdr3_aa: CASSAGPSGLFF

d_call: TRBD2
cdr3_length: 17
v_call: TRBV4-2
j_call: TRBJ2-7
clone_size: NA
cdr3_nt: TGTGCCAGCAGCCAAGAGGAGCTGCTAGCGGGAGACTACGAGCAGTACTTC
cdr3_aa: CASSQEELLAGDYEQYF

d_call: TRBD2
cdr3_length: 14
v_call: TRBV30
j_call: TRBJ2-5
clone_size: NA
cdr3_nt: TGTGCCTGGACTCAGACTAGCGGGGGTGAGACCCAGTACTTC
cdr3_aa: CAWTQTSGGETQYF

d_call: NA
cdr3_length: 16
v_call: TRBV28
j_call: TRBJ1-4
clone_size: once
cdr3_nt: TGTGCCAGCAGTTCCCCAGGACAAACGCGGAGAGAAAAACTGTTTTTT
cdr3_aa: CASSSPGQTRREKLFF

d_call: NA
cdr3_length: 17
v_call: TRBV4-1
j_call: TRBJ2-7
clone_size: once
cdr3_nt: TGCGCCAGCAGCCAACCCCTAGGTTCGAGGGCTTCCTACGAGCAGTACTTC
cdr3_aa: CASSQPLGSRASYEQYF

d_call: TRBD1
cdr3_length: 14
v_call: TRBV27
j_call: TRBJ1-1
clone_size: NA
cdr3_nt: TGTGCCAGCCTTAGACAGGGTTCTAACACTGAAGCTTTCTTT
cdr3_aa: CASLRQGSNTEAFF

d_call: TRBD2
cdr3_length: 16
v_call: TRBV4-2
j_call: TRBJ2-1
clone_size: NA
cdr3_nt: TGTGCCAGCAGCCAAGATCTTACTAGCGGGAGGGATGAGCAGTTCTTC
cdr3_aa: CASSQDLTSGRDEQFF

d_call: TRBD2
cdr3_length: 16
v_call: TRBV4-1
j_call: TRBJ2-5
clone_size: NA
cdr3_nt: TGCGCCAGCAGCTTCCCTAGCGGGGTACCTCAAGAGACCCAGTACTTC
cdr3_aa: CASSFPSGVPQETQYF

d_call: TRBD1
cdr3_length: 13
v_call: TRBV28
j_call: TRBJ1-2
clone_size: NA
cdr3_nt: TGTGCCAGCAGTAGAGACAGGGTCTATGGCTACACCTTC
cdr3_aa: CASSRDRVYGYTF

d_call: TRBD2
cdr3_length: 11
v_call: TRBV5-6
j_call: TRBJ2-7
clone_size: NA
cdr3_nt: TGTGCCAGCAGTTGGGGGGGCGAGCAGTACTTC
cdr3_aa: CASSWGGEQYF

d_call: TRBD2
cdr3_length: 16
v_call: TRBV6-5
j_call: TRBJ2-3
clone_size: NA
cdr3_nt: TGTGCCAGCAGTTACGACGGCGGGGGGGCCTCAGATACGCAGTATTTT
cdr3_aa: CASSYDGGGASDTQYF

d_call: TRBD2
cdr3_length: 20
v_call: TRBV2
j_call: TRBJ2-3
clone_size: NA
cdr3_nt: TGTGCCAGCAGTGAACCCCGGGGGGGCCTAGCGGGGACTTCCACAGATACGCAGTATTTT
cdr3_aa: CASSEPRGGLAGTSTDTQYF

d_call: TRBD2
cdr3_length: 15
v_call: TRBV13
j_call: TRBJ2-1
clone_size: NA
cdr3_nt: TGTGCCAGCAGCCCGACTAGCGGGGACTACAATGAGCAGTTCTTC
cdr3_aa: CASSPTSGDYNEQFF

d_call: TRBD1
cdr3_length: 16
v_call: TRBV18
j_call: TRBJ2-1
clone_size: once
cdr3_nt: TGTGCCAGCTCACCACGATTCGAGGACAGGGGAAATGAGCAGTTCTTC
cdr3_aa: CASSPRFEDRGNEQFF

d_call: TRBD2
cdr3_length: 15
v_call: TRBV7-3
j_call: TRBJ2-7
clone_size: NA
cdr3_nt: TGTGCCAGCAGCCTATCGGCTAGCGGGACCTACGAGCAGTACTTC
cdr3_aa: CASSLSASGTYEQYF

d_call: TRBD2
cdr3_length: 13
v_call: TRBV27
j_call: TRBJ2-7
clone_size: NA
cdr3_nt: TGTGCCAGCAGTCCTATCGGGGCGGGAGCCCAGGACTTC
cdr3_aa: CASSPIGAGAQDF

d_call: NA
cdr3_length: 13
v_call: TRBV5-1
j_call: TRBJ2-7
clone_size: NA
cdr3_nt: TGCGCCAGCAGCCACTCCAGGGGCTACGAGCAGTACTTC
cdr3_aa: CASSHSRGYEQYF

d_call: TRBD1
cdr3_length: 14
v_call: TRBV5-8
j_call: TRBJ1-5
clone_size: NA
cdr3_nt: TGTGCCAGCAGCCTGCCAGGGGGTTATCAGCCCCAGCATTTT
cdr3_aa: CASSLPGGYQPQHF

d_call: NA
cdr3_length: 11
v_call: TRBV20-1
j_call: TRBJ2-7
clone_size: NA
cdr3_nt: TGCAGTGCTAGCTCCGAGTACGAGCAGTACTTC
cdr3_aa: CSASSEYEQYF

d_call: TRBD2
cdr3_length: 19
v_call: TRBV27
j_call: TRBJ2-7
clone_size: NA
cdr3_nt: TGTGCCAGCAGTTTCCTCGTGGGAATGACTAGCGGGAGGGCGTACGAGCAGTACTTC
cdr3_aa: CASSFLVGMTSGRAYEQYF

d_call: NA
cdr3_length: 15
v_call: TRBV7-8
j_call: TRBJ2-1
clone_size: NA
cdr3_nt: TGTGCCAGCAGCTTGACCGGCGGGACCTACAATGAGCAGTTCTTC
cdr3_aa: CASSLTGGTYNEQFF